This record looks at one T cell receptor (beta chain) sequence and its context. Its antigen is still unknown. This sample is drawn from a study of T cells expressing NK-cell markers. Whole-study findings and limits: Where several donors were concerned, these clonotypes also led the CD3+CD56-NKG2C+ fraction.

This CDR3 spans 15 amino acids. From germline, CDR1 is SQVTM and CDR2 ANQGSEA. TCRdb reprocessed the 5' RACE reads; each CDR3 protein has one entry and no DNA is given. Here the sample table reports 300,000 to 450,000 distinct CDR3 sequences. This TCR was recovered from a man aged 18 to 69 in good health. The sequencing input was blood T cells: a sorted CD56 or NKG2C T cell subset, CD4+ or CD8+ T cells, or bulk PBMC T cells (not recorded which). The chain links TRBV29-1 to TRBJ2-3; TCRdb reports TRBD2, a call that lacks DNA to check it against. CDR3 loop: CSGALSGGQTDTQYF.